What follows is one T cell receptor beta chain and its context. The sample is drawn from a study of blood T cell repertoires in COVID-19. CDR1 and CDR2 from the germline V gene are GTSNPN and SVGIG (reference sequence). The CDR3 sequence is 13 residues long. The V end was cut by 4 bases, the J end by 5 bases, with 11 bases between. Original analysis: Researchers report that nucleated cell counts were estimated from reference gene primer amplification. Repertoires were generated with immunoSEQ multiplex PCR, while TCRdb's copy carries only in-frame clones and drops some. V, J and clone size are those of that table, while D and trimming were read from the DNA. Here the sample spans over 150,000 clones, 65% to 85% being singletons. All enrollees were roughly 18 to 89 years old and from some 24 US areas. Before being deemed recovered, Cohort 3 donors had two negative PCRs, clearance, or symptom resolution.

The chain carries TRBV30 and TRBJ1-4, with D possibly being TRBD1 (6 bases). Sample: PBMCs or T cells enriched from blood (not recorded which). The TCR originated in a woman aged 25 to 39 who had recovered from COVID-19. The CDR3 nucleotides read TGTGCCTGGAAGGGGGAGGGGAATGAAAAACTGTTTTTT. Its translation: CAWKGEGNEKLFF.